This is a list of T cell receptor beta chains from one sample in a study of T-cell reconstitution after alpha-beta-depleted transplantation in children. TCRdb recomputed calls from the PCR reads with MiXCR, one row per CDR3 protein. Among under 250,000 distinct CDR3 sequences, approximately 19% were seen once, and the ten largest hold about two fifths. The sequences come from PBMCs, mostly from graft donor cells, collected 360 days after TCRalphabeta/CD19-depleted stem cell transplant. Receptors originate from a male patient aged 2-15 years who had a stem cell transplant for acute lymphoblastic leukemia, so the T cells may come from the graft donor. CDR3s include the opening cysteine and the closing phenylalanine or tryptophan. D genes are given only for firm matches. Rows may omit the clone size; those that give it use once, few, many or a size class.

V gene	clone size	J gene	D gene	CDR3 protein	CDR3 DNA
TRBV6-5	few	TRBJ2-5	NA	CASSYSILKETQYF	TGTGCCAGCAGTTACTCGATCCTAAAAGAGACCCAGTACTTC
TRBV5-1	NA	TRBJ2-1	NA	CASSEGLVNEQFF	TGCGCCAGCAGCGAGGGACTGGTTAATGAGCAGTTCTTC
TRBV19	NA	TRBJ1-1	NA	CASTHRADNTEAFF	TGTGCCAGTACCCATAGGGCGGACAACACTGAAGCTTTCTTT
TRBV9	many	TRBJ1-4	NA	CASSVDSGRVDEKLFF	TGTGCCAGCAGCGTAGACAGTGGCAGGGTCGACGAAAAACTGTTTTTT
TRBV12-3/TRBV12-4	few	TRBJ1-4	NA	CASSLTAEKLFF	TGTGCCAGCAGTCTGACGGCGGAAAAACTGTTTTTT
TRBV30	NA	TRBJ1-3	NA	CAWSFGRVSGNTIYF	TGTGCCTGGAGTTTCGGCAGGGTCTCCGGAAACACCATATATTTT
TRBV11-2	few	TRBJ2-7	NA	CASRPPDPSEQYF	TGTGCCAGCAGACCGCCTGACCCCTCCGAGCAGTACTTC
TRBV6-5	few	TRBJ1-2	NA	CASSSGTYGYTF	TGTGCCAGCAGTTCCGGGACCTATGGCTACACCTTC
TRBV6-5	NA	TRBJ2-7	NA	CASSNPGEQYF	TGTGCCAGCAGCAACCCTGGGGAGCAGTACTTC
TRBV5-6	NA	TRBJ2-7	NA	CASSLVESYEQYF	TGTGCCAGCAGCTTGGTGGAGAGCTACGAGCAGTACTTC
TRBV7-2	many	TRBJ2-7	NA	CASSLASAYEQYF	TGTGCCAGCAGCTTGGCATCCGCCTACGAGCAGTACTTC
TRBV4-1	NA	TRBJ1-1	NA	CASSQAGRGRRTEAFF	TGCGCCAGCAGCCAAGCGGGGCGGGGGAGGAGGACTGAAGCTTTCTTT
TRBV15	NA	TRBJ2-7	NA	CATSRGTVGSSYEQYF	TGTGCCACCAGCAGAGGCACGGTTGGAAGCTCCTACGAGCAGTACTTC
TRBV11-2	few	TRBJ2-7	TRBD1	CASRPSSWKQGMSYEQYF	TGTGCCAGCAGGCCCTCAAGTTGGAAACAGGGGATGTCCTACGAGCAGTACTTC
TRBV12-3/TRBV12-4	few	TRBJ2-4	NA	CASSFSGANIQYF	TGTGCCAGCAGTTTTTCGGGGGCAAACATTCAGTACTTC
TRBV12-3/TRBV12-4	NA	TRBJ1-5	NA	CASSPKSPSYSNQPQHF	TGTGCCAGCAGCCCTAAGTCCCCAAGCTATAGCAATCAGCCCCAGCATTTT
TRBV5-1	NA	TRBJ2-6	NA	CASSLALLTDRSGANVLTF	TGCGCCAGCAGCTTGGCACTTCTGACCGACCGCTCTGGGGCCAACGTCCTGACTTTC
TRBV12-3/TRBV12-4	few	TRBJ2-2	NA	CASSFFTGELFF	TGTGCCAGCAGTTTCTTTACGGGGGAGCTGTTTTTT
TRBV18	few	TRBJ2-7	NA	CASSPTDGDRIYEQYF	TGTGCCAGCTCACCGACCGACGGGGACCGCATCTACGAGCAGTACTTC
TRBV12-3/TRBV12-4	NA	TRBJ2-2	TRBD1	CASSSGQGAGELFF	TGTGCCAGCAGTTCGGGACAGGGGGCGGGGGAGCTGTTTTTT
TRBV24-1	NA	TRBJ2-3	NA	CATSDFKRTDTQYF	TGTGCCACCAGTGATTTTAAAAGAACAGATACGCAGTATTTT
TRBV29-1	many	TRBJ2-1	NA	CSALDLNEQFF	TGCAGCGCCTTGGACCTCAATGAGCAGTTCTTC
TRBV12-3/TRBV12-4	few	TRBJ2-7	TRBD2	CASSFAGETYEQYF	TGTGCCAGCAGTTTTGCGGGGGAGACCTACGAGCAGTACTTC
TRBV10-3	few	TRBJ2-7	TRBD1	CAIRSDRGDDEQYF	TGTGCCATCAGATCCGACAGGGGGGACGACGAGCAGTACTTC
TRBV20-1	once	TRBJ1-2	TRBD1	CSARRTGSYGYTF	TGCAGTGCTAGAAGGACAGGCTCCTATGGCTACACCTTC
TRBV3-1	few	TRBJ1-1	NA	CASSQDSPTPNTEAFF	TGTGCCAGCAGCCAAGATTCGCCGACCCCGAACACTGAAGCTTTCTTT
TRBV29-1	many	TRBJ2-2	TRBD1	CSAGQKNTGELFF	TGCAGCGCGGGACAGAAGAACACCGGGGAGCTGTTTTTT
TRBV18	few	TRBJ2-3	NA	CASSPPTVYTQYF	TGTGCCAGCTCACCTCCGACAGTATATACGCAGTATTTT
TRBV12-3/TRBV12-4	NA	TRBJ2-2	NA	CASSLVRGHNTGELFF	TGTGCCAGCAGTTTAGTTAGGGGACATAACACCGGGGAGCTGTTTTTT
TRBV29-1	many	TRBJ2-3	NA	CSVEDPLGHDTQYF	TGCAGCGTTGAAGATCCCTTGGGCCATGATACGCAGTATTTT
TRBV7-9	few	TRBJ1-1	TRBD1	CASSSGQPNTEAFF	TGTGCCAGCAGCTCGGGACAGCCGAACACTGAAGCTTTCTTT
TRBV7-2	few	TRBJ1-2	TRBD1	CASSSQGGFYGYTF	TGTGCCAGCAGCTCCCAGGGGGGATTCTATGGCTACACCTTC
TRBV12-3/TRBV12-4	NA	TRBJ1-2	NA	CASTTGTRYGYTF	TGTGCCAGCACAACCGGGACACGTTATGGCTACACCTTC
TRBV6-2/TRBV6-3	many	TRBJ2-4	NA	CASSFEGRRLAKNIQYF	TGTGCCAGCAGTTTTGAGGGTAGGAGGTTAGCCAAAAACATTCAGTACTTC
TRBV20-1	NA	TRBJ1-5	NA	CSARPRTERYNQPQHF	TGCAGTGCTAGACCCCGGACAGAAAGATACAATCAGCCCCAGCATTTT
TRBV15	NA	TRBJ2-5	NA	CATSRDFGGLETQYF	TGTGCCACCAGCAGAGATTTTGGGGGACTCGAGACCCAGTACTTC
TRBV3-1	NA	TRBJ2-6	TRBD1	CASSPWGQVFSGANVLTF	TGTGCCAGCAGCCCGTGGGGACAGGTTTTCTCTGGGGCCAACGTCCTGACTTTC
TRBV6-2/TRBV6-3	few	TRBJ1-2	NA	CASSSGTIYGYTF	TGTGCCAGCAGTTCGGGCACGATCTATGGCTACACCTTC
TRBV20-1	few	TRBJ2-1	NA	CSARDHRASQFF	TGCAGTGCTAGAGATCACAGGGCTTCCCAGTTCTTC
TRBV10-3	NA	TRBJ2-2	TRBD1	CAISETRTGPGTGELFF	TGTGCCATCAGTGAGACGAGGACAGGGCCAGGCACCGGGGAGCTGTTTTTT
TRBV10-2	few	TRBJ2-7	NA	CASSERGGVHRDEQYF	TGCGCCAGCAGTGAGAGGGGGGGCGTACATAGGGACGAGCAGTACTTC
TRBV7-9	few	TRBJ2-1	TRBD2	CASTFSGGFNNEQFF	TGTGCCAGCACCTTTAGCGGGGGTTTTAACAATGAGCAGTTCTTC
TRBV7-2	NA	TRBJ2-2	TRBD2	CASSLTSGGLTGELFF	TGTGCCAGCAGCCTGACTAGCGGGGGCCTCACCGGGGAGCTGTTTTTT
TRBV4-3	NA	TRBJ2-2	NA	CASSPRQARTGELFF	TGCGCCAGCTCTCCCCGCCAGGCCCGCACCGGGGAGCTGTTTTTT
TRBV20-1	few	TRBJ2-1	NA	CSARDQAGVYNEQFF	TGCAGTGCTAGAGACCAAGCGGGCGTTTACAATGAGCAGTTCTTC
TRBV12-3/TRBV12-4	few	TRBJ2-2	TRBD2	CASRGLAGAGELFF	TGTGCCAGCAGGGGACTAGCTGGCGCCGGGGAGCTGTTTTTT
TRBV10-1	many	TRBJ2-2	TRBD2	CASTSAGLAGTGELFF	TGCGCCAGCACCTCAGCCGGACTAGCGGGAACCGGGGAGCTGTTTTTT
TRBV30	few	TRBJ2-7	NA	CAWGDSYEQYF	TGTGCCTGGGGAGACAGCTACGAGCAGTACTTC
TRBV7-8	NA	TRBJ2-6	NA	CASSLEANRAALTF	TGTGCCAGCAGCTTAGAGGCCAACCGAGCGGCCCTGACTTTC
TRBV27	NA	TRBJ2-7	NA	CASQGTGYEQYF	TGTGCCAGTCAGGGGACGGGCTACGAGCAGTACTTC
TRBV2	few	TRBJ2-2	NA	CASNRNTGELFF	TGTGCCAGCAACAGGAACACCGGGGAGCTGTTTTTT
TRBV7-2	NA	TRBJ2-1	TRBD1	CASSLVGTEFYNEQFF	TGTGCCAGCAGCTTAGTCGGGACAGAGTTCTACAATGAGCAGTTCTTC